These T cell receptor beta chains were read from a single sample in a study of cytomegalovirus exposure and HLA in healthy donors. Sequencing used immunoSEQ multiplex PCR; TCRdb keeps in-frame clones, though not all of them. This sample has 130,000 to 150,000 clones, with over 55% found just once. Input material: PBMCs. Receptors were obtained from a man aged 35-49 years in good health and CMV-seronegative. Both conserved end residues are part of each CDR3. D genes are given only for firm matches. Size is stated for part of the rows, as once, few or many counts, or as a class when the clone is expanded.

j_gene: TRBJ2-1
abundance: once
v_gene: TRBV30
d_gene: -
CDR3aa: CAWEAGYHNEQFF
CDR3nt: TGTGCCTGGGAAGCGGGCTACCACAATGAGCAGTTCTTC

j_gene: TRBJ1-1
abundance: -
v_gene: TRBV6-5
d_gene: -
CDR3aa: CASSYSGEGTFF
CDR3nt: TGTGCCAGCAGTTACTCCGGGGAGGGAACTTTCTTT

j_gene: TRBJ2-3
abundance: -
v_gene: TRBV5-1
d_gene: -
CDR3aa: CASSSASHDTQYF
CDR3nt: TGCGCCAGCAGCTCAGCGTCACACGATACGCAGTATTTT

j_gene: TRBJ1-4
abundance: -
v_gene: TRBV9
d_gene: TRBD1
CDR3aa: CASSVRGTGDEKLFF
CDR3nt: TGTGCCAGCAGCGTGAGGGGGACAGGGGACGAAAAACTGTTTTTT

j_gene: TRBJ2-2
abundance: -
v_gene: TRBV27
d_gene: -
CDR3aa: CASGLLNTGELFF
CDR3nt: TGTGCCAGCGGGCTGCTTAACACCGGGGAGCTGTTTTTT

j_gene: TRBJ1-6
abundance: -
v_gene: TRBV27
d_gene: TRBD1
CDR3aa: CASSLLDLGTGYNSPLHF
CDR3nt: TGTGCCAGCAGTTTACTAGACCTCGGGACAGGGTATAATTCACCCCTCCACTTT

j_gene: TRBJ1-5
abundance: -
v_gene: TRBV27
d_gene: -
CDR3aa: CASSSLGLSSNQPQHF
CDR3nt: TGTGCCAGCAGTTCCCTCGGACTGAGTAGCAATCAGCCCCAGCATTTT

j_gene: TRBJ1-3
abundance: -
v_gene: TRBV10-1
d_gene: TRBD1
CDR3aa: CASSDSRTGLTNTIYF
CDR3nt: TGCGCCAGCAGTGACTCTCGGACAGGGCTGACGAACACCATATATTTT

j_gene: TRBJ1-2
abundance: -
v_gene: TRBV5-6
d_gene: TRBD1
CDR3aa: CASSDGTGGGYTF
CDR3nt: TGTGCCAGCAGCGACGGGACAGGGGGAGGCTACACCTTC

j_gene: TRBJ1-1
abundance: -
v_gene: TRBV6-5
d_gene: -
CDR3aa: CASSYNFGEAFF
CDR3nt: TGTGCCAGCAGTTACAATTTCGGTGAAGCTTTCTTT

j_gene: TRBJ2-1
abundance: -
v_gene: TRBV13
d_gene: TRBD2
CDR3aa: CASSPRLAIYNEQFF
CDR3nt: TGTGCCAGCAGCCCCCGACTAGCTATCTACAATGAGCAGTTCTTC

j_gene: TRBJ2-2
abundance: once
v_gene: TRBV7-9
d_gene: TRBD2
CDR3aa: CASSVLLAGDTGELFF
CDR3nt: TGTGCCAGCAGCGTCCTACTAGCGGGGGACACCGGGGAGCTGTTTTTT

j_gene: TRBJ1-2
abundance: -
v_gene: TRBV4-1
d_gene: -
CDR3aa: CASSPRALDGYTF
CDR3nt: TGCGCCAGCAGCCCGCGAGCGCTCGATGGCTACACCTTC

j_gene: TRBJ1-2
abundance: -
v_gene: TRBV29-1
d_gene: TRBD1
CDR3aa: CSVERLGQGANYGYTF
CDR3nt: TGCAGCGTTGAAAGACTAGGACAGGGGGCAAACTATGGCTACACCTTC

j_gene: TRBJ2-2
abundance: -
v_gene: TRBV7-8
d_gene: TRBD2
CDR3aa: CASRITRLAGGNTGELFF
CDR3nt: TGTGCCAGCAGAATTACCCGACTAGCGGGGGGTAACACCGGGGAGCTGTTTTTT

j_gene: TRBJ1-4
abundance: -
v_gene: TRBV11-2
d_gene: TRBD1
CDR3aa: CASSLGRQGAHNEKLFF
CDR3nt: TGTGCCAGCAGCTTAGGACGACAGGGGGCCCATAATGAAAAACTGTTTTTT

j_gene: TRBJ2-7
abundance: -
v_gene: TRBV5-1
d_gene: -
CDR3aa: CASSAGPGVTYEQYF
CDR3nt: TGCGCCAGCAGTGCCGGCCCAGGGGTAACCTACGAGCAGTACTTC

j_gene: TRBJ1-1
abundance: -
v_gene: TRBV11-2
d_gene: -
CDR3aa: CASSFGFGAEAFF
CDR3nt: TGTGCCAGCAGCTTCGGATTCGGGGCTGAAGCTTTCTTT

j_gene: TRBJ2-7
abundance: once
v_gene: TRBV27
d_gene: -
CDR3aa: CASRLGLGVYEQYF
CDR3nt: TGTGCCAGCAGGCTCGGACTCGGTGTTTACGAGCAGTACTTC

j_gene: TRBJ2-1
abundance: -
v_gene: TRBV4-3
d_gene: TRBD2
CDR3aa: CASSLPPAGEYNEQFF
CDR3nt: TGCGCCAGCAGCCTGCCCCCAGCGGGGGAATACAATGAGCAGTTCTTC